The TCR beta chain under discussion was sequenced for a study of control samples from healthy donors and cancer patients. TCRdb's copy holds only in-frame clones and misses some; the assay was immunoSEQ multiplex PCR. The table lists over 150,000 clones, 94% of them singletons. This clone was detected only once. Specimen: blood. The TCR was taken from a man aged 40-49 years in good health.

The CDR3 is CASSHSGGASDTQYF. The DNA of the CDR3 is TGTGCCAGCAGCCATAGCGGGGGGGCGTCAGATACGCAGTATTTT. The chain links TRBV6-5 to TRBJ2-3; 11 bases line up with TRBD2. The CDR3 sequence is 15 residues long. The ends lost 6 bases at V and 4 bases at J; junction bases unmatched: 6. CDR1 is MNHEY, CDR2 SVGAGI, per germline.